The rows below give T cell receptor beta chains drawn from one sample of a study of T cells in Graves' hyperthyroidism and ophthalmopathy. Using its own MiXCR run on the multiplex PCR reads, TCRdb lists one record per CDR3 protein. The profile shows a few hundred thousand distinct CDR3 sequences, roughly 13% of them singletons. The sequenced material came from blood. These receptors came from a woman aged 18-30 years with Graves' hyperthyroidism. Each CDR3 is given with its conserved first and last residue. The D gene is left open where the match is weak. Some rows mark clone size as missing; the rest say once, few, many or name a class of expanded clone.

j_call: TRBJ2-1; d_call: TRBD1; clone_size: few; v_call: TRBV19; cdr3_aa: CASSTDRGQSSYNEQFF; cdr3_nt: TGTGCCAGTAGTACGGACAGGGGGCAGAGCTCCTACAATGAGCAGTTCTTC
j_call: TRBJ2-7; d_call: TRBD1; clone_size: few; v_call: TRBV20-1; cdr3_aa: CSARQGRSSYEQYF; cdr3_nt: TGCAGTGCAAGACAGGGCCGGTCCTCCTACGAGCAGTACTTC
j_call: TRBJ2-3; d_call: TRBD1; clone_size: NA; v_call: TRBV18; cdr3_aa: CASSHLGGAGIGWTDTQYF; cdr3_nt: TGTGCCAGCTCACACTTAGGGGGCGCGGGTATTGGATGGACAGATACGCAGTATTTT
j_call: TRBJ2-7; d_call: NA; clone_size: many; v_call: TRBV6-6; cdr3_aa: CASSYRRDSYEQYF; cdr3_nt: TGTGCCAGCAGTTACCGCAGGGACTCCTACGAGCAGTACTTC
j_call: TRBJ1-1; d_call: TRBD1; clone_size: many; v_call: TRBV30; cdr3_aa: CALNRGSTVTEAFF; cdr3_nt: TGTGCCTTAAACAGGGGGTCGACGGTCACTGAAGCTTTCTTT
j_call: TRBJ2-7; d_call: NA; clone_size: many; v_call: TRBV6-1; cdr3_aa: CASSEFYEQYF; cdr3_nt: TGTGCCAGCAGTGAATTCTACGAGCAGTACTTC
j_call: TRBJ1-5; d_call: TRBD1; clone_size: many; v_call: TRBV19; cdr3_aa: CACTGVANQPQHF; cdr3_nt: TGTGCCTGTACAGGGGTGGCCAATCAGCCCCAGCATTTT
j_call: TRBJ2-1; d_call: NA; clone_size: few; v_call: TRBV19; cdr3_aa: CASSRGRFNEQFF; cdr3_nt: TGTGCCAGTAGTAGGGGGAGATTCAATGAGCAGTTCTTC
j_call: TRBJ2-3; d_call: NA; clone_size: many; v_call: TRBV11-2; cdr3_aa: CASSKMARTDTQYF; cdr3_nt: TGTGCCAGCAGTAAAATGGCTCGCACAGATACGCAGTATTTT
j_call: TRBJ2-7; d_call: TRBD2; clone_size: many; v_call: TRBV3-1; cdr3_aa: CASSQRLAGALGKYEQYF; cdr3_nt: TGTGCCAGCAGCCAAAGACTAGCGGGAGCTCTTGGGAAATACGAGCAGTACTTC
j_call: TRBJ2-7; d_call: NA; clone_size: many; v_call: TRBV7-8; cdr3_aa: CASSLDRAYEQYF; cdr3_nt: TGTGCCAGCAGCTTAGACAGGGCCTACGAGCAGTACTTC
j_call: TRBJ2-6; d_call: NA; clone_size: few; v_call: TRBV5-5; cdr3_aa: CASSLLGHKPGANVLTF; cdr3_nt: TGTGCCAGCAGCTTGCTGGGACACAAACCTGGGGCCAACGTCCTGACTTTC
j_call: TRBJ1-1; d_call: NA; clone_size: NA; v_call: TRBV5-8; cdr3_aa: CASSLARFREAFF; cdr3_nt: TGTGCCAGCAGCTTGGCCCGGTTCCGGGAAGCTTTCTTT
j_call: TRBJ2-1; d_call: NA; clone_size: many; v_call: TRBV3-1; cdr3_aa: CASSPGRTMKGNEQFF; cdr3_nt: TGTGCCAGCAGCCCAGGGAGGACTATGAAGGGCAATGAGCAGTTCTTC
j_call: TRBJ1-3; d_call: NA; clone_size: few; v_call: TRBV12-3/TRBV12-4; cdr3_aa: CASSFIRGGNTIYF; cdr3_nt: TGTGCCAGCAGTTTTATCAGGGGAGGAAACACCATATATTTT
j_call: TRBJ2-5; d_call: TRBD1; clone_size: many; v_call: TRBV12-3/TRBV12-4; cdr3_aa: CASKQGAGETQYF; cdr3_nt: TGTGCCAGTAAACAGGGGGCCGGGGAGACCCAGTACTTC
j_call: TRBJ2-2; d_call: NA; clone_size: few; v_call: TRBV29-1; cdr3_aa: CSVAPSDLNTGELFF; cdr3_nt: TGCAGCGTTGCGCCTAGCGATCTAAACACCGGGGAGCTGTTTTTT
j_call: TRBJ2-7; d_call: NA; clone_size: many; v_call: TRBV12-3/TRBV12-4; cdr3_aa: CASSLLGEQYF; cdr3_nt: TGTGCCAGCAGCTTGTTGGGCGAGCAGTACTTC
j_call: TRBJ1-5; d_call: TRBD1; clone_size: many; v_call: TRBV28; cdr3_aa: CASSLTGVQPQHF; cdr3_nt: TGTGCCAGCAGTCTTACAGGGGTCCAGCCCCAGCATTTT
j_call: TRBJ2-3; d_call: NA; clone_size: many; v_call: TRBV11-2; cdr3_aa: CASSYHPRDPDTQYF; cdr3_nt: TGTGCCAGCAGCTACCACCCCCGGGACCCCGATACGCAGTATTTT
j_call: TRBJ2-1; d_call: NA; clone_size: many; v_call: TRBV20-1; cdr3_aa: CSARGPGTPYNEQFF; cdr3_nt: TGCAGTGCTAGAGGTCCCGGGACCCCCTACAATGAGCAGTTCTTC
j_call: TRBJ2-5; d_call: NA; clone_size: few; v_call: TRBV20-1; cdr3_aa: CSASGNPGETQYF; cdr3_nt: TGCAGTGCTAGCGGGAATCCTGGAGAGACCCAGTACTTC
j_call: TRBJ1-5; d_call: NA; clone_size: many; v_call: TRBV28; cdr3_aa: CASSLKQGGYSNQPQHF; cdr3_nt: TGTGCCAGCAGTTTAAAACAGGGAGGATATAGCAATCAGCCCCAGCATTTT
j_call: TRBJ1-3; d_call: NA; clone_size: many; v_call: TRBV30; cdr3_aa: CAWSAGPGNTIYF; cdr3_nt: TGTGCCTGGAGTGCTGGGCCTGGAAACACCATATATTTT
j_call: TRBJ2-3; d_call: NA; clone_size: many; v_call: TRBV7-9; cdr3_aa: CASSLGFSSTDTQYF; cdr3_nt: TGTGCCAGCAGCTTAGGCTTTTCTAGCACAGATACGCAGTATTTT
j_call: TRBJ2-1; d_call: TRBD2; clone_size: many; v_call: TRBV30; cdr3_aa: CAWRGRGTYNEQFF; cdr3_nt: TGTGCCTGGAGAGGGCGGGGGACCTACAATGAGCAGTTCTTC
j_call: TRBJ2-3; d_call: TRBD2; clone_size: NA; v_call: TRBV2; cdr3_aa: CASSESGSGGTDTQYF; cdr3_nt: TGTGCCAGCAGTGAAAGCGGGAGTGGAGGCACAGATACGCAGTATTTT
j_call: TRBJ2-1; d_call: NA; clone_size: many; v_call: TRBV11-3; cdr3_aa: CASSLDGWTYNEQFF; cdr3_nt: TGTGCCAGCAGCTTAGACGGGTGGACCTACAATGAGCAGTTCTTC
j_call: TRBJ2-5; d_call: NA; clone_size: NA; v_call: TRBV4-3; cdr3_aa: CASSQDWAEGETQYF; cdr3_nt: TGCGCCAGCAGCCAAGATTGGGCTGAAGGGGAGACCCAGTACTTC
j_call: TRBJ2-1; d_call: NA; clone_size: many; v_call: TRBV10-3; cdr3_aa: CAITPGGDEQFF; cdr3_nt: TGTGCCATCACCCCCGGCGGGGATGAGCAGTTCTTC
j_call: TRBJ2-1; d_call: NA; clone_size: few; v_call: TRBV9; cdr3_aa: CASSPLRGLNNEQFF; cdr3_nt: TGTGCCAGCAGCCCCTTGAGGGGTCTCAACAATGAGCAGTTCTTC
j_call: TRBJ2-5; d_call: NA; clone_size: NA; v_call: TRBV19; cdr3_aa: CASSTLAGRGETQYF; cdr3_nt: TGTGCCAGTAGTACCCTGGCGGGACGAGGAGAGACCCAGTACTTC
j_call: TRBJ1-1; d_call: NA; clone_size: many; v_call: TRBV28; cdr3_aa: CASSLTGRTTEAFF; cdr3_nt: TGTGCCAGCAGTTTAACCGGGAGAACGACTGAAGCTTTCTTT
j_call: TRBJ2-5; d_call: NA; clone_size: many; v_call: TRBV5-5; cdr3_aa: CASSLEQGVKGTQYF; cdr3_nt: TGTGCCAGCAGCTTGGAACAGGGCGTGAAAGGGACCCAGTACTTC
j_call: TRBJ2-1; d_call: NA; clone_size: many; v_call: TRBV28; cdr3_aa: CASSFAGSTYNEQFF; cdr3_nt: TGTGCCAGCAGTTTTGCCGGGAGCACCTACAATGAGCAGTTCTTC
j_call: TRBJ2-7; d_call: TRBD1; clone_size: many; v_call: TRBV28; cdr3_aa: CASSWGMGTATYEQYF; cdr3_nt: TGTGCCAGCAGTTGGGGTATGGGGACAGCTACCTACGAGCAGTACTTC
j_call: TRBJ2-5; d_call: NA; clone_size: many; v_call: TRBV27; cdr3_aa: CASSFGTELAVETQYF; cdr3_nt: TGTGCCAGCAGTTTCGGTACAGAACTAGCTGTAGAGACCCAGTACTTC
j_call: TRBJ2-1; d_call: NA; clone_size: few; v_call: TRBV25-1; cdr3_aa: CASLDSRYNEQFF; cdr3_nt: TGTGCCAGCCTAGACTCCAGATACAATGAGCAGTTCTTC
j_call: TRBJ2-1; d_call: TRBD2; clone_size: many; v_call: TRBV5-1; cdr3_aa: CASSASGRTYNEQFF; cdr3_nt: TGCGCCAGCAGCGCTAGCGGGAGGACCTACAATGAGCAGTTCTTC
j_call: TRBJ2-5; d_call: TRBD2; clone_size: few; v_call: TRBV5-6; cdr3_aa: CASSSSRLADFPSRETQYF; cdr3_nt: TGTGCCAGCAGCTCGAGCCGACTAGCGGATTTCCCCTCGAGGGAGACCCAGTACTTC
j_call: TRBJ1-2; d_call: NA; clone_size: few; v_call: TRBV9; cdr3_aa: CASSVSPGGSLRYGYTF; cdr3_nt: TGTGCCAGCAGCGTATCTCCGGGGGGAAGCCTGAGGTATGGCTACACCTTC
j_call: TRBJ2-7; d_call: TRBD1; clone_size: many; v_call: TRBV25-1; cdr3_aa: CASSELGQGYEQYF; cdr3_nt: TGTGCCAGCAGTGAATTAGGACAGGGCTACGAGCAGTACTTC